Many counts were recorded for the clone carrying this T cell receptor beta chain. This record belongs to a study of regulatory T cells in long-lasting Graves disease. Time point denoted: persistent/refractory GD, antithyroid drugs over 5 years with positive TRAb. Preparation of the TCR library used RNA extracted from PBMCs. To make TCR beta libraries, researchers used iRepertoire HTBI primers and Arm-PCR of CDR3 regions. TCRdb analysed the multiplex PCR reads with MiXCR anew, one entry per CDR3 protein. The table has about 340,000 distinct CDR3 sequences, 15% to 20% seen once. The sequence came from a female donor with Graves disease. The sample in question was peripheral blood mononuclear cells (PBMCs), obtained when the disease was refractory, from a patient treated with antithyroid drugs.

This CDR3 reads CASSEFFEQPQHF. The CDR3 bases are TGTGCCAGCAGTGAATTCTTTGAGCAGCCCCAGCATTTT. The genes are TRBV2 and TRBJ1-5; D remains unclear. CDR1 and CDR2 (germline): SNHLY, FYNNEI. Trimming removed 2 bases from V and 7 bases from J, with 9 bases in between. This CDR3 has 13 amino acids.